Following are 22 T cell receptor beta chains from one sample sequenced in a study of cytomegalovirus exposure and HLA in healthy donors. Primers: 60 Vbeta forward and 13 Jbeta reverse. The data were produced by immunoSEQ multiplex PCR, yet TCRdb's version contains in-frame clones alone and is incomplete. The table shows about 160,000 clones, with more than 70% occurring only once. Input material: PBMCs. These receptors all stem from a male donor in good health and CMV-seronegative.

The genes are TRBV13 and TRBJ2-1; D gene unclear. Trimming stripped 5 bases from V and 12 bases from J, with 14 bases between. Germline-derived CDR1 and CDR2 are PRHDT and FYEKMQ (reference sequence). This CDR3 spans 12 amino acids. CDR3 nucleotides: TGTGCCAGCAGCGGGCCAAATATTGGGCAGTTCTTC. Its translation is CASSGPNIGQFF.

About this clone itself: The sample carries other DNA sequences with the same CDR3. V usage is TRBV5-1 and J usage is TRBJ2-1, with D maybe TRBD2 (6 bases). Between the trimmed V and J ends, which lost 1 base and 0 bases, there was a span of 8 bases. This CDR3 spans 15 amino acids. Germline lookup yields CDR1 SGHRS and CDR2 YFSETQ. CDR3 amino acids: CASSLSGSSYNEQFF. The CDR3 DNA follows: TGCGCCAGCAGCTTGTCCGGGAGCTCCTACAATGAGCAGTTCTTC. The full variable domain, completed using reference TRBV5-1 and TRBJ2-1, is KAGVTQTPRYLIKTRGQQVTLSCSPISGHRSVSWYQQTPGQGLQFLFEYFSETQRNKGNFPGRFSGRQFSNSRSEMNVSTLELGDSALYLCASSLSGSSYNEQFFGPGTRLTVL.

This clone appeared a single time. The chain links TRBV7-8 to TRBJ1-3, with D maybe TRBD1 (5 bases). This CDR3 has 17 amino acids. The germline V gene encodes CDR1 SGHVS and CDR2 FQNEAQ. V was clipped by 1 base and J by 0 bases, with 13 bases between them. The CDR3 bases are TGTGCCAGCAGCTTAGAAGGGGCCAGGAGCTCTGGAAACACCATATATTTT. Its protein is CASSLEGARSSGNTIYF.

This clone appeared a few times. The V and J genes are TRBV5-6 and TRBJ2-7, with D hard to call. Germline V CDR1 and CDR2: SGHDT, YYEEEE. Trimming stripped 0 bases from V and 1 base from J, with 5 bases between. This CDR3 region has 13 residues. CDR3 in amino acids: CASSLDTSYEQYF. Here the CDR3 DNA reads TGTGCCAGCAGCTTGGACACATCCTACGAGCAGTACTTC.

This chain connects TRBV21-1 to TRBJ1-4; TRBD1, the table's D call, was not compared with the DNA. TRBV21-1 is a pseudogene locus. The CDR3 extends over 16 amino acids. The chain's CDR3 is CASSIGQGAYNEKLFF. CDR3 in DNA: TGTGCCAGCAGCATCGGACAGGGGGCGTATAACGAAAAACTGTTTTTT.

The rearrangement joins TRBV28 to TRBJ2-5; 8 positions match TRBD2. Trimming cost V 4 bases and J 7 bases; bases outside gene matches: 8. Germline V CDR1 and CDR2: MDHEN, SYDVKM. The CDR3 sequence is 14 residues long. Here the CDR3 reads CASSSPGRGGTQYF. In DNA, the CDR3 is TGTGCCAGCAGTTCTCCGGGACGGGGGGGGACCCAGTACTTC.

The table lists this clone with a few counts. V and J are TRBV6-5 and TRBJ1-1, with TRBD1 matching 8 bases. CDR3 length equals 14 residues. Germline trimming cut 2 bases from V and 3 bases from J; bases unmatched to any gene: 2. Germline V lookup: CDR1 MNHEY, CDR2 SVGAGI. CDR3: CASSYVQGDTEAFF. The CDR3 nucleotides read TGTGCCAGCAGTTACGTACAGGGGGACACTGAAGCTTTCTTT.

This clone showed up just a few times. The chain recombines TRBV28 with TRBJ2-3; 7 bases fit TRBD2. The CDR3 extends over 14 amino acids. V lost 7 bases and J lost 1; bases outside the gene matches: 5. Germline V lookup: CDR1 MDHEN, CDR2 SYDVKM. The CDR3 region is CASTSGTGTDTQYF. Written as DNA, the CDR3 is TGTGCCAGCACAAGCGGGACGGGCACAGATACGCAGTATTTT.

The chain recombines TRBV6-1 with TRBJ1-1, with 8 bases that match TRBD1. Unmatched junction bases numbered 6, after V lost 6 bases and J lost 3 bases. The CDR3 loop spans 14 amino acids. Germline V gene sequence: CDR1 MNHNS, CDR2 SASEGT. The CDR3 loop is CASSARGQDTEAFF. In nucleotides, the CDR3 is TGTGCCAGCAGCGCCAGGGGGCAGGACACTGAAGCTTTCTTT.

Regarding this clone: Compared with germline, one end of the junction differs, possibly owing to a read error. The CDR3: CASSLERSADTQYF. The CDR3 DNA reads TGCGCCAGCAGTTTGGAGAGGAGTGCAGATACGCAGTATTTT. The V and J genes are TRBV5-1 and TRBJ2-3; D is ambiguous. Germline assignment: CDR1 SGHRS and CDR2 YFSETQ. The CDR3 has 14 amino acids.

This clone was seen a handful of times. This sequence joins TRBV2 and TRBJ2-5; 9 positions agree with TRBD2. The CDR3 totals 15 residues. Trimming cost V 5 bases and J 5 bases; bases outside gene matches: 9. Germline assignment: CDR1 SNHLY and CDR2 FYNNEI. The CDR3 DNA reads TGTGCCAGCAGTCTCGGCGGGGGGGCCGGGGAGACCCAGTACTTC. Translation gives CASSLGGGAGETQYF.

The rearrangement uses TRBV6-5 and TRBJ2-3; 8 bases fit TRBD1. The CDR3 length is 14 residues. V was clipped by 7 bases and J by 3 bases; unmatched bases: 6. Germline lookup yields CDR1 MNHEY and CDR2 SVGAGI. The CDR3 DNA sequence: TGTGCCAGCACCCCGGGACAGGCTACAGATACGCAGTATTTT. Protein product: CASTPGQATDTQYF.

This rearrangement joins TRBV5-8 to TRBJ1-2; 7 bases align to TRBD1. Per the germline V gene, CDR1 is SGHTS and CDR2 is YDEGEE. This CDR3 comprises 14 residues. Trimming at V came to 2 bases and at J to 3 bases, leaving 4 bases not matched to a gene. CDR3 coding DNA: TGTGCCAGCAGCTTTCAGGGGGACTACTATGGCTACACCTTC. Protein product: CASSFQGDYYGYTF.

The gene calls are TRBV6-1 and TRBJ2-7; D uncertain. V was clipped by 1 base and J by 3 bases, with 4 bases between them. This CDR3 is 12 amino acids long. The germline V gene has CDR1 MNHNS and CDR2 SASEGT. The CDR3 bases are TGTGCCAGCAGTGAAGGCAGCTACGAGCAGTACTTC. Translation gives CASSEGSYEQYF.

The CDR3 reads CASRAGDYEQYF. CDR3 in DNA: TGTGCCAGCAGGGCAGGAGACTACGAGCAGTACTTC. The rearrangement uses TRBV5-8 and TRBJ2-5; D unresolved. Gene TRBJ2-7 matches the end of the DNA better, so the J call may be wrong. The germline V gene has CDR1 SGHTS and CDR2 YDEGEE. The CDR3 contains 12 residues.

V and J are TRBV5-1 and TRBJ2-1; tentative D call: TRBD1 (6 bases). The ends were cut back, 0 bases at V and 0 bases at J, with 10 bases in the middle. Germline CDR1 SGHRS, CDR2 YFSETQ. The CDR3 extends over 16 amino acids. The DNA for the CDR3 is TGCGCCAGCAGCTTGGCGGCCAGGGGCTCCTACAATGAGCAGTTCTTC. Its protein product is CASSLAARGSYNEQFF.

This chain connects TRBV7-3 to TRBJ2-1, with TRBD1 matching over 8 bases. The CDR3 is made up of 13 amino acids. V lost 5 bases to trimming and J lost 7 bases; unmatched junction nucleotides: 4. Germline V CDR1 and CDR2: SGHTA, FQGTGA. Written as DNA, the CDR3 is TGTGCCAGCAGCAGTAGACAGGGGAATGAGCAGTTCTTC. The encoded protein is CASSSRQGNEQFF.

The CDR3 DNA sequence: TGTGCCAGCAAGGAGGGACAGGGTTCCTACAATGAGCAGTTCTTC. The encoded protein is CASKEGQGSYNEQFF. The chain joins TRBV6-1 to TRBJ2-1; 9 bases line up with TRBD1. This CDR3 is 15 amino acids long. Germline V CDR1 and CDR2: MNHNS, SASEGT. Trimming at V came to 7 bases and at J to 1 base, leaving 5 bases not matched to a gene.

The table lists this clone with a few counts. The genes are TRBV19 and TRBJ2-2, with TRBD1 matching 10 bases. V dropped 3 bases and J dropped 8; count of bases not matched to a gene: 9. The CDR3 extends over 16 amino acids. CDR1 is LNHDA and CDR2 is SQIVND in the germline V gene (reference sequence). The CDR3 sequence is CASSISSDRGPGELFF. In DNA form, the CDR3 reads TGTGCCAGTAGTATTTCAAGCGACAGGGGGCCGGGGGAGCTGTTTTTT.

This sequence joins TRBV4-2 and TRBJ2-1; D unresolved. Germline CDR1 LGHNA, CDR2 YNFKEQ. V shed 0 bases and J shed 3 bases, with 9 bases lying between them. CDR3 length equals 15 residues. CDR3 residues: CASSQEVAFYNEQFF. The CDR3 nucleotides are TGTGCCAGCAGCCAAGAAGTGGCTTTCTACAATGAGCAGTTCTTC.

The chain links TRBV5-5 to TRBJ2-3; D gene uncertain. Germline V gene lookup returns CDR1 SGHKS and CDR2 YYEKEE (reference sequence). This CDR3 is built from 16 residues. The V end was cut by 0 bases, the J end by 4 bases, with 15 bases between. The CDR3 here is CASSLVWSVEADTQYF. The CDR3 coding sequence is TGTGCCAGCAGCTTGGTATGGTCAGTAGAGGCAGATACGCAGTATTTT.

In this sample, this clone turned up once. This chain's CDR3 is CASSPEPGQFSPLHF. The CDR3 nucleotides are TGTGCCAGCAGCCCTGAGCCGGGACAGTTTTCACCCCTCCACTTT. V is TRBV7-3 and J is TRBJ1-6, with 7 nucleotides matching TRBD1. The CDR3 is 15 amino acids. With V trimmed by 5 bases and J by 9 bases, 10 bases remained unmatched. From germline, CDR1 is SGHTA and CDR2 FQGTGA. Combining the CDR3 with reference TRBV7-3 and TRBJ1-6 gives the whole variable domain GAGVSQTPSNKVTEKGKYVELRCDPISGHTALYWYRQSLGQGPEFLIYFQGTGAADDSGLPNDRFFAVRPEGSVSTLKIQRTERGDSAVYLCASSPEPGQFSPLHFGNGTRLTVT.